One and the same sample provided the 17 T cell receptor beta chains below, sequenced in a study of HIV-infected patients and healthy controls. In TCRdb, the 5' RACE reads were re-called with MiXCR into one record per CDR3 protein. This sample carries 60,000 to 70,000 distinct CDR3 sequences, approximately 21% of them seen once, and the ten largest clones take under 1.5%. Sequencing input: CD4+ T cells from blood. These TCRs come from a human donor in good health.

This clonotype was recorded a few times. V gene TRBV27 combines with J gene TRBJ1-4; tentative D call: TRBD1 (6 bases). V dropped 5 bases and J dropped 6 bases, with 16 bases sitting between them. CDR3 size: 15 residues. Germline loops: CDR1 MNHEY, CDR2 SMNVEV (reference sequence). CDR3 sequence: CASSTGQLFDEKLFF. The CDR3 nucleotides read TGTGCCAGCAGTACAGGACAGTTGTTTGATGAAAAACTGTTTTTT.

This clonotype was detected ten times or more. CDR3 bases: TGTGCCAGCAGCTCCGACAGTCATAATTCACCCCTCCACTTT. This translates into CASSSDSHNSPLHF. The V call is TRBV7-9, the J call TRBJ1-6; TRBD1 is a possible D gene (5 bases). The CDR3 is made up of 14 amino acids. Germline V CDR1 and CDR2: SEHNR, FQNEAQ (reference sequence). Trimming cost V 4 bases and J 5 bases, with 9 bases left between them.

This clonotype was seen repeatedly, ten times or more. V gene TRBV10-2 combines with J gene TRBJ2-6, with TRBD1 matching over 7 bases. The length of the CDR3 is 20 residues. CDR1 WSHSY and CDR2 SAAADI come from the germline V gene. Trimming removed 3 bases from V and 0 bases from J; junction bases left unmatched: 14. The CDR3 is CASSDPGKGAHPSGANVLTF. The CDR3 region has the DNA TGCGCCAGCAGTGATCCGGGGAAGGGGGCGCACCCCTCTGGGGCCAACGTCCTGACTTTC.

The V and J genes are TRBV25-1 and TRBJ1-6, with D hard to call. Trimming left V 1 base short and J 10 bases short, with 8 bases between. The CDR3 is made up of 13 amino acids. Germline assignment: CDR1 MGHDK and CDR2 SYGVNS. CDR3 amino acids: CASSESAVSPLHF. In DNA, the CDR3 is TGTGCCAGCAGTGAATCGGCGGTCTCACCCCTCCACTTT.

The DNA for the CDR3 is TGTGCCAGCAGGCAGACGGGACTAGGGCGCTGGAATGAGCAGTTCTTC. Protein: CASRQTGLGRWNEQFF. This chain joins TRBV27 and TRBJ2-1; TRBD2 agrees at 8 bases. CDR1 MNHEY and CDR2 SMNVEV come from the germline V gene (reference sequence). The CDR3 extends over 16 amino acids. The junction had 14 bases not matched to a gene; V was cut back by 6 bases and J by 7 bases.

This clonotype was counted a few times. The V gene is TRBV11-2, the J gene TRBJ1-3, with 8 bases that match TRBD1. Germline V gives CDR1 SGHAT, CDR2 FQNNGV. Losses at the gene ends were 5 bases for V and 6 bases for J; bases not matched to a gene: 3. CDR3 size: 13 residues. The CDR3 DNA sequence: TGTGCCAGCAGCCAGACAGGGGTAAACACCATATATTTT. Translation: CASSQTGVNTIYF. Drawing the rest from reference TRBV11-2 and TRBJ1-3, the complete variable domain is EAGVAQSPRYKIIEKRQSVAFWCNPISGHATLYWYQQILGQGPKLLIQFQNNGVVDDSQLPKDRFSAERLKGVDSTLKIQPAKLEDSAVYLCASSQTGVNTIYFGEGSWLTVV.

Regarding this clonotype: Its ends do not fully match the called genes, so a read error is possible. The chain recombines TRBV5-1 with TRBJ2-3; 11 nucleotides match TRBD2. The CDR3 consists of 15 residues. Per the germline V gene, CDR1 is SGHRS and CDR2 is YFSETQ. The CDR3 nucleotides are TGCGCCAGCAGCGAAACTAGCGGGAGCATAGATACGCAGTATTTT. It yields the protein CASSETSGSIDTQYF.

The sample holds one count of this clonotype. This chain uses TRBV6-2 or TRBV6-3 with TRBJ2-1; D perhaps matches TRBD2 (6 bases). The V and J ends lost 7 bases and 8 bases respectively, with 15 bases between them. This CDR3 is 13 amino acids long. Germline loops: CDR1 MNHEY, CDR2 SVGEGT. The CDR3 DNA follows: TGTGCCAGCAACGGACCGGGGGTCGATGAGCAGTTCTTC. Its translation: CASNGPGVDEQFF.

This chain joins TRBV10-3 and TRBJ1-1; 9 nucleotides agree with TRBD1. V shed 7 bases, J shed 3 bases, and the junction held 6 bases outside the gene matches. The CDR3 extends over 14 amino acids. Germline V CDR1 and CDR2: ENHRY, SYGVKD. CDR3 DNA sequence: TGTGCCATCAAAGGACGGACAGGGGACACTGAAGCTTTCTTT. This translates into CAIKGRTGDTEAFF.

This clonotype was counted only a few times. This sequence joins TRBV11-2 and TRBJ1-1, with D hard to call. Deletions cut 0 bases from V and 1 base from J, with 6 bases between. Looked up from germline, CDR1 is SGHAT and CDR2 is FQNNGV. The CDR3 is 14 residues long. In DNA, the CDR3 is TGTGCCAGCAGCTTAGAAACGGGGAACACTGAAGCTTTCTTT. Protein product: CASSLETGNTEAFF. Full variable domain (rest looked up from reference TRBV11-2 and TRBJ1-1): EAGVAQSPRYKIIEKRQSVAFWCNPISGHATLYWYQQILGQGPKLLIQFQNNGVVDDSQLPKDRFSAERLKGVDSTLKIQPAKLEDSAVYLCASSLETGNTEAFFGQGTRLTVV.

The genes are TRBV5-1 and TRBJ2-7, with a weak D call TRBD2 (5 bases). CDR1 is SGHRS, CDR2 YFSETQ, per germline. Trimming removed 2 bases at V and 5 bases at J, with 11 bases between. The CDR3 has 13 residues. The CDR3, as DNA: TGCGCCAGCAGCTTAGAGGGTTCGGACGAGCAGTACTTC. Amino acids: CASSLEGSDEQYF. Complete variable domain (other parts from reference TRBV5-1 and TRBJ2-7): KAGVTQTPRYLIKTRGQQVTLSCSPISGHRSVSWYQQTPGQGLQFLFEYFSETQRNKGNFPGRFSGRQFSNSRSEMNVSTLELGDSALYLCASSLEGSDEQYFGPGTRLTVT.

The chain recombines TRBV24-1 with TRBJ1-2; TRBD1 agrees at 7 bases. The CDR3 extends over 15 amino acids. Germline V gene sequence: CDR1 KGHDR, CDR2 SFDVKD. Germline trimming cut 0 bases from V and 8 bases from J; bases unmatched to any gene: 8. In nucleotides, the CDR3 is TGTGCCACCAGTGATTTGCCAGGGGGATTGGGAGGCTACACCTTC. Its protein is CATSDLPGGLGGYTF.

V usage is TRBV27 and J usage is TRBJ1-5; a weak D match, TRBD1 (5 bases). The V end lost 6 bases, the J end lost 5 bases, and 11 bases lay between the germline ends. The CDR3 length is 13 residues. Germline V gene data show CDR1 as MNHEY and CDR2 as SMNVEV (reference sequence). CDR3 loop: CASRGEIDQPQHF. As DNA, the CDR3 is TGTGCCAGCAGGGGGGAAATCGATCAGCCCCAGCATTTT.

Ten or more counts support this clonotype. The chain is built from TRBV6-5 and TRBJ2-3; 7 bases map to TRBD2. From germline, CDR1 is MNHEY and CDR2 SVGAGI. CDR3 size: 13 residues. The trim removed 7 bases at V and 1 base at J, leaving 2 bases unmatched. The chain's CDR3 is CASTLAGTDTQYF. The CDR3, as DNA: TGTGCCAGCACCCTAGCGGGCACAGATACGCAGTATTTT.

V is TRBV6-2 or TRBV6-3 and J is TRBJ1-4; D gene uncertain. Germline loops: CDR1 MNHEY, CDR2 SVGEGT. The CDR3 spans 15 residues. The V end lost 6 bases, the J end lost 0 bases, and 11 bases lay between the germline ends. DNA for the CDR3: TGTGCCAGCAGCCGTGACGGTGCAACTAATGAAAAACTGTTTTTT. This gives the protein CASSRDGATNEKLFF.

This clonotype was observed a handful of times. V is TRBV20-1 and J is TRBJ2-5, with D possibly TRBD2 on 6 matching bases. The germline CDR1 and CDR2 sequences are DFQATT and SNEGSKA (reference sequence). This CDR3 is 14 amino acids long. V lost 3 bases, J lost 3 bases, and 14 bases lay in between. The CDR3 nucleotides read TGCAGTGCTAGTCATCGGAGGGGTGAAGAGACCCAGTACTTC. Translated, it gives CSASHRRGEETQYF.

This clonotype was seen repeatedly, ten times or more. The genes are TRBV7-2 and TRBJ2-5; D gene ambiguous. Per the germline V gene, CDR1 is SGHTA and CDR2 is FQGNSA. Deletions cut 2 bases from V and 4 bases from J, with 8 bases between. The CDR3 extends over 13 amino acids. The CDR3 spells CASSLMTRETQYF. The CDR3 DNA is TGTGCCAGCAGCTTAATGACCCGAGAGACCCAGTACTTC.